The present T cell receptor (beta chain) was sequenced within a study of molecular identifiers for immune sequencing clone quantification. Previously described methods and listed TCR primers were used for bulk TCR libraries. TCRdb re-called the PCR reads through MiXCR, storing one row per CDR3 protein. The table has about 500,000 distinct CDR3 sequences, roughly 25% seen once; the top ten hold under 0.8%. The CDR3 runs to 15 residues. Germline CDR1 and CDR2: SGHAT and FQNNGV. Trimming cost V 7 bases and J 6 bases; bases outside gene matches: 12. Sorted cells numbering about 19,000 to 1,100,000, with 10%, 30% or 50% RNA, yielded the naive CD8 libraries. In regard to this clonotype: Its antigen is unidentified.

General observations from the study: Single-cell amounts of spiked Jurkat TCR RNA were reportedly detectable among about a million naive cells.

V gene TRBV11-2 combines with J gene TRBJ2-1, with 7 bases fitting TRBD1. The sequenced sample consisted of naive CD8+ T cells from blood, with Jurkat cell RNA spiked in. Stated subset: FACS-sorted CD8+CD4-CCR7+CD45RA+ naive T cells. The clonotype comes from a human donor in good health. Some libraries in this study had Jurkat cell RNA spiked in. The CDR3 loop is CASTSGRTGVNEQFF. CDR3 nucleotides: TGTGCCAGCACCAGCGGTCGGACAGGAGTCAATGAGCAGTTCTTC.